Each of the 14 T cell receptor beta chains below was sequenced from the same sample in a study of CD8+CD57+ T cells in acquired aplastic anemia (dated by TCRdb to 2016 to 2018). TCRdb shows the sequencer as Illumina HiSeq 2000. Profiling of TCR beta VDJ combinations and CDR3 sequences used genomic DNA as the template. TCRdb applied fastp at Q25 and MiXCR to the public reads, then kept only in-frame beta chains. Every distinct CDR3 protein forms one entry, paired with its most common genes and DNA. A total of about 160,000 distinct CDR3 sequences appear in this sample, 35% to 55% of them only once. 0.85% to 1.3% of the sample rests with the top ten. The source material was sorted CD4+, CD8+, or CD8+CD57+ T cells (not recorded which) from PBMCs. The receptors were gathered from a human donor in good health.

This chain joins TRBV20-1 and TRBJ1-3; 9 bases line up with TRBD1. V lost 0 bases and J lost 9; bases outside the gene matches: 9. CDR1 is DFQATT and CDR2 is SNEGSKA in the germline V gene (reference sequence). The CDR3 is 15 residues long. The CDR3 sequence is CSARDRDRAASTIYF. CDR3 bases: TGCAGTGCTAGAGATCGGGACAGGGCCGCAAGCACCATATATTTT.

The chain has TRBV15 and TRBJ2-1, with a possible D match to TRBD2 (5 bases). CDR3 length equals 13 residues. V dropped 0 bases and J dropped 10 bases, with 10 bases sitting between them. Germline V gives CDR1 LNHNV, CDR2 YYDKDF (reference sequence). The CDR3 region has the DNA TGTGCCACCAGCAGAGATCTAGCCCCGGAGCAGTTCTTC. This sequence encodes CATSRDLAPEQFF. Complete variable domain (other parts from reference TRBV15 and TRBJ2-1): DAMVIQNPRYQVTQFGKPVTLSCSQTLNHNVMYWYQQKSSQAPKLLFHYYDKDFNNEADTPDNFQSRRPNTSFCFLDIRSPGLGDTAMYLCATSRDLAPEQFFGPGTRLTVL.

This clonotype was detected many times. The gene calls are TRBV5-1 and TRBJ2-5; no clear D. CDR3 length: 13 amino acids. The V end lost 5 bases, the J end lost 0 bases, and 8 bases lay between the germline ends. Germline assignment: CDR1 SGHRS and CDR2 YFSETQ. The CDR3 sequence: CASRSANQETQYF. The CDR3 DNA reads TGCGCCAGCAGATCTGCGAACCAAGAGACCCAGTACTTC.

This chain joins TRBV25-1 and TRBJ2-5, with D maybe TRBD1 (6 bases). Trimming shortened V by 7 bases and J by 5 bases, and 20 bases separated the two germline ends. The CDR3 is 15 residues long. Germline V gene data show CDR1 as MGHDK and CDR2 as SYGVNS. The CDR3 here is CASTRGGRKRETQYF. In DNA form, the CDR3 reads TGTGCCAGCACCAGGGGTGGTAGAAAGAGGGAGACCCAGTACTTC.

V and J are TRBV7-2 and TRBJ2-7; D ambiguous. CDR1 and CDR2 from the germline V gene are SGHTA and FQGNSA. CDR3 length equals 11 residues. The V end lost 3 bases, the J end lost 5 bases, and 5 bases lay between the germline ends. The CDR3 nucleotides are TGTGCCAGCAGCTTTCTGAACGAGCAGTACTTC. Its translation is CASSFLNEQYF.

This sequence joins TRBV20-1 and TRBJ1-1; unclear D gene. The CDR3 loop spans 14 amino acids. Trimming took off 5 bases at V and 1 base at J, with 14 bases between the two ends. Germline V gives CDR1 DFQATT, CDR2 SNEGSKA (reference sequence). CDR3 sequence (DNA): TGCAGTGCTTTCCAAGGACTTCCGAACACTGAAGCTTTCTTT. Translating it yields CSAFQGLPNTEAFF.

This clonotype was seen at least ten times. V gene TRBV19 combines with J gene TRBJ2-2; tentative D call: TRBD1 (5 bases). The CDR3 covers 15 residues. V lost 6 bases, J lost 3 bases, and 14 bases lay in between. Germline V gene sequence: CDR1 LNHDA, CDR2 SQIVND (reference sequence). The CDR3: CASSIQGRHTGELFF. The CDR3 DNA reads TGTGCCAGTAGCATCCAGGGTCGGCACACCGGGGAGCTGTTTTTT.

Notes on this clonotype: A much larger clonotype is one base distant, so this may be a read error. The genes are TRBV4-1 and TRBJ1-1; D gene uncertain. CDR3 length: 14 amino acids. Germline CDR1 is MGHRA and CDR2 is YSYEKL. CDR3 sequence: CASGQDTGRTEAFF. The DNA of the CDR3 is TGCGCCAGCGGCCAAGATACTGGTCGGACTGAAGCTTTCTTT.

A note on this clonotype: A much larger clone differs by one base, so this may be a read error. This chain uses TRBV3-1 with TRBJ2-7, with D possibly TRBD2 on 5 matching bases. V shed 4 bases and J shed 4 bases, with 11 bases lying between them. Per the germline V gene, CDR1 is LGHDT and CDR2 is YNNKEL (reference sequence). CDR3 length: 13 amino acids. The CDR3 DNA reads as TGTGCCAGCAGCCGCTCAGGAGGATACGAGCAGTACTTC. As protein: CASSRSGGYEQYF.

This clonotype is labeled medium-sized. The chain couples TRBV12-3 or TRBV12-4 to TRBJ1-3; a weak D match, TRBD1 (6 bases). With 9 bases removed from V and 4 bases from J, the gap between germline ends came to 7 bases. The CDR3 runs 11 residues. The CDR3 reads CASGQGNTIYF. CDR3 DNA: TGTGCCAGTGGACAGGGAAACACCATATATTTT.

The genes are TRBV10-3 and TRBJ1-2, with D hard to call. This CDR3 comprises 15 residues. V was pared by 0 bases and J by 2 bases, with 10 bases between. Germline V gene data show CDR1 as ENHRY and CDR2 as SYGVKD. CDR3 bases: TGTGCCATCAGTGAGTCCCAGAATTTAAACTATGGCTACACCTTC. Translating gives CAISESQNLNYGYTF.

To note about this clonotype: The CDR3 end shows no conserved phenylalanine or tryptophan, and so a read error is likely. This sequence joins TRBV4-1 and TRBJ1-2; possible D gene TRBD1, 6 bases. CDR1 and CDR2 from the germline V gene are MGHRA and YSYEKL. The V end lost 1 base, the J end lost 3 bases, and 15 bases lay between the germline ends. The CDR3 totals 16 residues. CDR3 bases: TGCGCCAGCAGCCAAGTCTTCACAGGGCGGGACTATGGCTACACCGTC. Encoded protein: CASSQVFTGRDYGYTV.

In its sample, this clonotype was seen a few times. V gene TRBV19 combines with J gene TRBJ1-6; possible D gene TRBD1, 6 bases. In germline, CDR1 is LNHDA, CDR2 SQIVND (reference sequence). Trimming pared 5 bases from V and 10 bases from J, leaving 15 bases between. The CDR3 totals 14 residues. This CDR3 reads CASSQYRAESPLHF. DNA of the CDR3: TGTGCCAGTAGTCAATACAGGGCGGAATCACCCCTCCACTTT.

This rearrangement joins TRBV5-4 to TRBJ2-7; no clear D. The germline V and J ends were trimmed by 1 base and 4 bases, with 15 bases remaining between them. The CDR3 runs 15 residues. CDR1 is SGHNT and CDR2 is YYREEE in the germline V gene (reference sequence). The CDR3 DNA reads as TGTGCCAGCAGCTTGCTCTTCGGCGAGACTTACGAGCAGTACTTC. Translating it yields CASSLLFGETYEQYF.